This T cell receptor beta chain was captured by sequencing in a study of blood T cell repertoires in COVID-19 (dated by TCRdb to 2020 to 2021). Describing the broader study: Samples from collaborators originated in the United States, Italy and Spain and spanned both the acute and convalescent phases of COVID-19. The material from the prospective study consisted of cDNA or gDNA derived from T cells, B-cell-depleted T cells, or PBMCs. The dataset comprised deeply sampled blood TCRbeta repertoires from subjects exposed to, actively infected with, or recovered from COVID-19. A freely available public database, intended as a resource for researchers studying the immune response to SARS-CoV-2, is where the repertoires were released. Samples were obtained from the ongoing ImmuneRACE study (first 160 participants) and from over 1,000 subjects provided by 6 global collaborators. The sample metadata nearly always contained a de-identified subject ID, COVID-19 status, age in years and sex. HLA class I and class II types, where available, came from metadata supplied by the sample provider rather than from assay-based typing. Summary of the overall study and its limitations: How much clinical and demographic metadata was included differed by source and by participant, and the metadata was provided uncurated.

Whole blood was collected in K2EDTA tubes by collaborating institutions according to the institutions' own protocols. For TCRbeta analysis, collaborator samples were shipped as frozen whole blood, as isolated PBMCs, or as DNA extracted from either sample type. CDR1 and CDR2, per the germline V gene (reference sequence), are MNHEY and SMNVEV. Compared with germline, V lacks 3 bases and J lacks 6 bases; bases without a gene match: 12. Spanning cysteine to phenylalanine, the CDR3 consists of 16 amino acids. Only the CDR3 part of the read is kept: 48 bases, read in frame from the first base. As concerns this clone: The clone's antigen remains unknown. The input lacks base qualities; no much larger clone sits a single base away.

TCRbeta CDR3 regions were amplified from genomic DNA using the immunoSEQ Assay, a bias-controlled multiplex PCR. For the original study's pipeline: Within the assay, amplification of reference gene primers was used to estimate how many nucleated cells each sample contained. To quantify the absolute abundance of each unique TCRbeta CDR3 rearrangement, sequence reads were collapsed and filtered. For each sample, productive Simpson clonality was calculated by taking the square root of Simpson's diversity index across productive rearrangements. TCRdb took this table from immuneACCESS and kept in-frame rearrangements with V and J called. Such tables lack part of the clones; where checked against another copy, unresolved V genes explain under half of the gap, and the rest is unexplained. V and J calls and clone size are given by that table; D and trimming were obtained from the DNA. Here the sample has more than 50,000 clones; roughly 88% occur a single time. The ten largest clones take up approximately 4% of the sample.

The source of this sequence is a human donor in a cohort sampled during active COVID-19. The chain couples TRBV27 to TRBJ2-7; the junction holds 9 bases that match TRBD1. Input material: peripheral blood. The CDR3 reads CASSLIDRGGMGEQYF. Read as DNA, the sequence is TGTGCCAGCAGTTTGATCGACAGGGGGGGTATGGGCGAGCAGTACTTC.